This entry is about one TCR beta chain. Primers included in the PCR were 60 Vbeta and 13 Jbeta primers. Here immunoSEQ multiplex PCR was the method, and the copy in TCRdb shows in-frame clones only, minus some. This sample has about 100,000 clones, with 50% to 70% found just once. This record belongs to a study of cytomegalovirus exposure and HLA in healthy donors. Looked up from germline, CDR1 is SEHNR and CDR2 is FQNEAQ (reference sequence). The length of the CDR3 is 17 residues. Losses at the gene ends were 3 bases for V and 6 bases for J; bases not matched to a gene: 10. Donors likely had unrecorded immune exposures despite being nominally healthy when sampled.

The V call is TRBV7-9, the J call TRBJ2-3; 12 nucleotides line up with TRBD1. Specimen: PBMCs. The TCR originated in a man aged 25 to 40 in good health and CMV-seropositive. CDR3 sequence: CASSFLSGQGAMDTQYF. CDR3 coding DNA: TGTGCCAGCAGCTTTCTGTCGGGACAGGGGGCGATGGATACGCAGTATTTT.